This T cell receptor beta chain came from a study of radiotherapy plus CTLA-4 blockade in lung cancer (dated by TCRdb to the late 2010s). Notes on the research overall: Among the enrolled patients, approximately 18% had an objective response, and roughly 30% reached disease control. Study-wide conclusions, independent of this receptor: After treatment with radiotherapy and ipilimumab, TCR clones that originated in tumors expanded in peripheral blood. The strongest predictors of response were reported to be early dynamic shifts in blood T cell clones along with a rise in serum interferon-beta following radiation.

The library was generated by the immunoSEQ multiplex PCR assay. Here the immuneACCESS table is served through TCRdb, limited to in-frame sequences with V and J called. Missing clones are a known gap in these copies; in checked studies unresolved V genes cover under half, and the rest lacks a known reason. Here the sample has more than 65,000 clones; around four fifths occur a single time. Under 0.85% of the sample is held by the ten biggest clonotypes. A note on this clone: What this receptor recognizes is not known. Per-nucleotide qualities are absent, and no much larger clonotype sits a single base away.

In this study, focal radiation therapy paired with CTLA-4 blockade (ipilimumab) was tested in patients who had chemo-refractory metastatic non-small-cell lung cancer. This TCR was recovered from a human donor with non-small cell lung cancer who had stable disease on radiotherapy plus ipilimumab. Sequenced here: peripheral blood, sampled from a patient treated with radiotherapy plus ipilimumab.

In nucleotides, the sequence is TGTGCCAGCGGGGGCGGCGGGAGGGCCCCAGATACGCAGTATTTT. Protein translation: CASGGGGRAPDTQYF. Rearrangement joined TRBV6-5 to TRBJ2-3; 9 nucleotides in the junction match TRBD2. V and J are trimmed by 8 bases and 4 bases, and the gene matches miss 10 bases of the junction. The CDR3 sequence holds 15 residues, the cysteine and phenylalanine included. Only the CDR3 DNA stays, 45 bases, in frame from base 1. Via the germline V gene, CDR1 is MNHEY and CDR2 SVGAGI.